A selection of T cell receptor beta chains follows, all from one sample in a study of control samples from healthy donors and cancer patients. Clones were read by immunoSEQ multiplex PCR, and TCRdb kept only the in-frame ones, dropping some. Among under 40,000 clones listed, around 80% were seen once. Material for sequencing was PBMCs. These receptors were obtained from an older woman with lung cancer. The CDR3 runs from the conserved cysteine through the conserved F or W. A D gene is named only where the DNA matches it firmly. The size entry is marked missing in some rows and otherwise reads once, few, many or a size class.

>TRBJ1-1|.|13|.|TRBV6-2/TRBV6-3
TGTGCCAGCAGTTACCTTGCCCGGGACGAAGCTTTCTTT
CASSYLARDEAFF
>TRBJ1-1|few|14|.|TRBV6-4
TGTGCCAGCAGTGACTCGAACAGGAACACTGAAGCTTTCTTT
CASSDSNRNTEAFF
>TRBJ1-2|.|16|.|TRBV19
TGTGCCAGTAGTATAGACAGGGTGAAAAACTTCTATGGCTACACCTTC
CASSIDRVKNFYGYTF
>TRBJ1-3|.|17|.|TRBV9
TGTGCCAGCAGCGTAGAGGCTTATTGGGAGTCTGGAAACACCATATATTTT
CASSVEAYWESGNTIYF
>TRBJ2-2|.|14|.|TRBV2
TGTGCCAGCAGTGAAACCAGGAACACCGGGGAGCTGTTTTTT
CASSETRNTGELFF
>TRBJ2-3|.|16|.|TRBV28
TGTGCCAGCAGTGGGGGCGGGACGGCTAGCACAGATACGCAGTATTTT
CASSGGGTASTDTQYF
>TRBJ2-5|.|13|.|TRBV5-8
TGTGCCAGCAGCTCGGACTTCGAAGAGACCCAGTACTTC
CASSSDFEETQYF
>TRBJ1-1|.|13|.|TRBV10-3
TGTGCCACAGGACCTGGCCTGAACACTGAAGCTTTCTTT
CATGPGLNTEAFF
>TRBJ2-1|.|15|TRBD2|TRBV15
TGTGCCACCAGCATGGGACTAGCGGGGGACAATGAGCAGTTCTTC
CATSMGLAGDNEQFF
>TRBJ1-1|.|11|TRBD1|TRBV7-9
TGTGCCAGCAGCGTCGACAGGGGAGCTTTCTTT
CASSVDRGAFF
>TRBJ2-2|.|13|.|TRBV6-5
TGTGCCAGCAGTTACTTAGATTCGGGGGAGCTGTTTTTT
CASSYLDSGELFF
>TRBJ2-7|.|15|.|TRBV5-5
TGTGCCAGCAGCTCGGACTCGGGTGTTGCCTACGAGCAGTACTTC
CASSSDSGVAYEQYF
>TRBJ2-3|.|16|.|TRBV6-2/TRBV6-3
TGTGCCAGCAGTCCGCGACAGGGAGGGACGACAGATACGCAGTATTTT
CASSPRQGGTTDTQYF
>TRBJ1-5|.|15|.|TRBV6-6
TGTGCCAGCAGTTACGCGGGGGGCGCTTATCAGCCCCAGCATTTT
CASSYAGGAYQPQHF
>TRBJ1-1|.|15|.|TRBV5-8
TGTGCCAGCAGCTTGAGAGCAGGGATGAACACTGAAGCTTTCTTT
CASSLRAGMNTEAFF
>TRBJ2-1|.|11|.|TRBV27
TGTGCCACCCGATGGGGGAATGAGCAGTTCTTC
CATRWGNEQFF
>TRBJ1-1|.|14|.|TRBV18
TGTGCCAGCTCACCCCAGGGTCTCCAGGTCCAAGCTTTCTTT
CASSPQGLQVQAFF
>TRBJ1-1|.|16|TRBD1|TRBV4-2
TGTGCCAGCAGCCCGGGACAGGGGGCTCAGTGGACTGAAGCTTTCTTT
CASSPGQGAQWTEAFF
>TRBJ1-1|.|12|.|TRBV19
TGTGCCAGTAGTATTGGCGGCAACGAAGCTTTCTTT
CASSIGGNEAFF